These 21 T cell receptor beta chains were all obtained from the same sample, sequenced in a study of OX40 agonist ivuxolimab in advanced cancers. Data came from immunoSEQ multiplex PCR; TCRdb stores just in-frame clones and leaves some out. The sample holds tens of thousands of clones, approximately 90% seen once. The sequences come from CD4+ or CD8+ T cells sorted from blood, collected in a trial of the OX40 agonist ivuxolimab. These receptors originate from an adult with an advanced solid tumor such as melanoma, head and neck, liver or kidney cancer.

The chain uses TRBV18 and TRBJ2-5; tentative D call: TRBD2 (6 bases). Germline CDR1 and CDR2: KGHSH and LQKENI. The CDR3 loop spans 13 amino acids. Trimming pared 1 base from V and 5 bases from J, leaving 8 bases between. This CDR3 is CASSPLEGETQYF. Here the CDR3 DNA reads TGTGCCAGCTCACCACTGGAGGGGGAGACCCAGTACTTC.

The CDR3 nucleotides read TGTGCCAGCAGCTTAAGTATTAACTATGGCTACACCTTC. Protein sequence: CASSLSINYGYTF. The chain links TRBV11-3 to TRBJ1-2; D uncertain. The germline gives CDR1 SGHNT, CDR2 YENEEA. V shed 2 bases and J shed 1 base, with 5 bases lying between them. The CDR3 runs to 13 residues. Full variable domain (outside the CDR3, taken from reference TRBV11-3 and TRBJ1-2): EAGVVQSPRYKIIEKKQPVAFWCNPISGHNTLYWYLQNLGQGPELLIRYENEEAVDDSQLPKDRFSAERLKGVDSTLKIQPAELGDSAVYLCASSLSINYGYTFGSGTRLTVV.

The V call is TRBV30, the J call TRBJ2-1; D unclear. This CDR3 has 10 residues. V dropped 7 bases and J dropped 7 bases, with 8 bases sitting between them. Germline V CDR1 and CDR2: GTSNPN, SVGIG (reference sequence). The CDR3: CASVENEQFF. Here the CDR3 DNA reads TGTGCCTCGGTGGAAAATGAGCAGTTCTTC.

In this sample, this clone turned up a few times. This chain joins TRBV4-1 and TRBJ1-5; the D gene is possibly TRBD1 (6 bases). CDR3 length equals 12 residues. From germline, CDR1 is MGHRA and CDR2 YSYEKL. Trimming pared 7 bases from V and 3 bases from J, leaving 7 bases between. Here the CDR3 reads CASKGDNQPQHF. The CDR3 DNA follows: TGCGCCAGCAAGGGGGACAATCAGCCCCAGCATTTT.

This chain connects TRBV6-6 to TRBJ1-5; no clear D. There are 14 residues in the CDR3. The germline gives CDR1 MNHNY, CDR2 SVGAGI (reference sequence). V was clipped by 2 bases and J by 5 bases, with 10 bases between them. The CDR3: CASSYRATDQPQHF. The CDR3 DNA reads TGTGCCAGCAGTTACAGGGCAACGGATCAGCCCCAGCATTTT.

The chain links TRBV7-7 to TRBJ1-1, with D hard to call. The CDR3 is 10 residues long. CDR1 and CDR2 from the germline V gene are SSHAT and FNYEAQ (reference sequence). This chain's CDR3 is CASIGAEAFF. The CDR3 DNA is TGTGCTAGTATCGGAGCTGAAGCTTTCTTT.

The rearrangement uses TRBV7-6 and TRBJ2-5, with 8 bases identical to TRBD1. V was clipped by 1 base and J by 3 bases; unmatched bases: 7. The CDR3 runs to 16 residues. Per the germline V gene, CDR1 is SGHVS and CDR2 is FNYEAQ. CDR3 region: CASSLDPGGSEETQYF. The DNA of the CDR3 is TGTGCCAGCAGCTTAGATCCAGGGGGCAGCGAAGAGACCCAGTACTTC.

This chain uses TRBV7-9 with TRBJ2-1; TRBD2 matches at 7 bases. Trimming cost V 5 bases and J 5 bases; bases outside gene matches: 12. In germline, CDR1 is SEHNR, CDR2 FQNEAQ (reference sequence). The CDR3 extends over 16 amino acids. The CDR3 loop is CASSPPRAGDNNEQFF. The CDR3 nucleotides are TGTGCCAGCAGCCCCCCCAGGGCGGGAGATAACAATGAGCAGTTCTTC.

This clone was counted a single time. The V gene is TRBV5-8, the J gene TRBJ2-1, with 9 bases aligning to TRBD1. The CDR3 has 15 residues. Germline CDR1 and CDR2: SGHTS and YDEGEE. Trimming removed 2 bases from V and 8 bases from J; junction bases left unmatched: 8. CDR3 in DNA: TGTGCCAGCAGCTTTTGGGACAGGGTTAGACATGAGCAGTTCTTC. Its translation is CASSFWDRVRHEQFF.

The chain joins TRBV7-6 to TRBJ2-5; no clear D gene. In germline, CDR1 is SGHVS, CDR2 FNYEAQ. CDR3 size: 16 residues. Trimming pared 5 bases from V and 5 bases from J, leaving 21 bases between. CDR3 loop: CASSPREWVPRETQYF. CDR3 sequence (DNA): TGTGCCAGCAGCCCAAGAGAGTGGGTTCCGAGGGAGACCCAGTACTTC.

The chain joins TRBV6-1 to TRBJ2-3; TRBD2 matches at 12 bases. Per germline, CDR1 MNHNS and CDR2 SASEGT. The junction had 4 bases not matched to a gene; V was cut back by 8 bases and J by 1 base. CDR3 length: 15 amino acids. The CDR3 region has the DNA TGTGCCAGCCCTGGGACTAGCGGGCGCACAGATACGCAGTATTTT. Encoded protein: CASPGTSGRTDTQYF.

V usage is TRBV10-3 and J usage is TRBJ2-2; 13 bases fit TRBD2. Germline CDR1 reads ENHRY; CDR2 reads SYGVKD. The trim removed 3 bases at V and 8 bases at J, leaving 6 bases unmatched. The CDR3 has 16 amino acids. CDR3 in amino acids: CAISERGTSGIGELFF. The CDR3 DNA reads as TGTGCCATCAGTGAAAGAGGGACTAGCGGGATAGGGGAGCTGTTTTTT.

The chain is built from TRBV7-9 and TRBJ1-4; 7 nucleotides match TRBD1. Losses at the gene ends were 6 bases for V and 4 bases for J; bases not matched to a gene: 11. Per germline, CDR1 SEHNR and CDR2 FQNEAQ (reference sequence). The CDR3 consists of 16 residues. The CDR3 region has the DNA TGTGCCAGCAGTCCCCAATCGGGACAGCTTAATGAAAAACTGTTTTTT. This encodes CASSPQSGQLNEKLFF.

This chain joins TRBV5-1 and TRBJ1-4, with D possibly TRBD1 on 6 matching bases. Germline V gene sequence: CDR1 SGHRS, CDR2 YFSETQ. Trimming took 4 bases from V and 5 from J, leaving 15 bases between them. The CDR3 consists of 15 residues. Here the CDR3 reads CASSPPGQTNEKLFF. The DNA for the CDR3 is TGCGCCAGCAGCCCTCCGGGACAAACGAATGAAAAACTGTTTTTT. Full variable domain (rest looked up from reference TRBV5-1 and TRBJ1-4): KAGVTQTPRYLIKTRGQQVTLSCSPISGHRSVSWYQQTPGQGLQFLFEYFSETQRNKGNFPGRFSGRQFSNSRSEMNVSTLELGDSALYLCASSPPGQTNEKLFFGSGTQLSVL.

This rearrangement joins TRBV18 to TRBJ2-5; D remains unclear. The CDR3 loop spans 13 amino acids. With 2 bases removed from V and 0 bases from J, the gap between germline ends came to 4 bases. Germline V lookup: CDR1 KGHSH, CDR2 LQKENI. CDR3 amino acids: CASSPSNQETQYF. The DNA of the CDR3 is TGTGCCAGCTCACCATCGAACCAAGAGACCCAGTACTTC.

This CDR3 reads CASSLDRWWGNQPQHF. The CDR3 nucleotides read TGTGCCAGCAGCTTGGACCGGTGGTGGGGCAATCAGCCCCAGCATTTT. The chain recombines TRBV5-5 with TRBJ1-5; unclear D gene. Trimming shortened V by 0 bases and J by 2 bases, and 12 bases separated the two germline ends. This CDR3 has 16 amino acids. Germline V lookup: CDR1 SGHKS, CDR2 YYEKEE (reference sequence).

J is TRBJ1-2 and V is TRBV19, with D perhaps TRBD1 (5 bases). The CDR3 consists of 14 residues. Per germline, CDR1 LNHDA and CDR2 SQIVND (reference sequence). Trimming removed 3 bases at V and 4 bases at J, with 12 bases between. Written as DNA, the CDR3 is TGTGCCAGTAGTATGGAGGGGTTGATCTATGGCTACACCTTC. This gives the protein CASSMEGLIYGYTF. Filled out from reference TRBV19 and TRBJ1-2, the complete variable domain reads DGGITQSPKYLFRKEGQNVTLSCEQNLNHDAMYWYRQDPGQGLRLIYYSQIVNDFQKGDIAEGYSVSREKKESFPLTVTSAQKNPTAFYLCASSMEGLIYGYTFGSGTRLTVV.

The chain has TRBV6-5 and TRBJ1-4; D uncertain. The CDR3 has 15 residues. Trimming left V 2 bases short and J 3 bases short, with 10 bases between. Germline values: CDR1 MNHEY, CDR2 SVGAGI. CDR3 region: CASSYTLGANEKLFF. The CDR3 bases are TGTGCCAGCAGTTACACCCTCGGAGCTAATGAAAAACTGTTTTTT.

This rearrangement joins TRBV19 to TRBJ2-7; D gene ambiguous. Germline V gene data show CDR1 as LNHDA and CDR2 as SQIVND (reference sequence). The CDR3 spans 15 residues. V dropped 0 bases and J dropped 3 bases, with 12 bases sitting between them. CDR3 in amino acids: CASSIDPGPNYEQYF. CDR3 in DNA: TGTGCCAGTAGTATAGATCCAGGACCGAACTACGAGCAGTACTTC.

This clone has a handful of counts. The chain has TRBV12-5 and TRBJ1-5; a weak D match, TRBD1 (6 bases). V was pared by 5 bases and J by 0 bases, with 14 bases between. Looked up from germline, CDR1 is LGHNT and CDR2 is FRNRAP. The CDR3 loop spans 16 amino acids. The CDR3 sequence is CASGKGGVYSNQPQHF. The CDR3, as DNA: TGTGCTAGTGGTAAGGGGGGGGTATATAGCAATCAGCCCCAGCATTTT.

This sequence joins TRBV13 and TRBJ2-2, with 8 bases that match TRBD1. This CDR3 is 16 amino acids long. Unmatched junction bases numbered 5, after V lost 5 bases and J lost 0 bases. In germline, CDR1 is PRHDT, CDR2 FYEKMQ (reference sequence). CDR3 residues: CASSLGQGSNTGELFF. The CDR3 nucleotides read TGTGCCAGCAGCCTCGGACAGGGTTCGAACACCGGGGAGCTGTTTTTT.